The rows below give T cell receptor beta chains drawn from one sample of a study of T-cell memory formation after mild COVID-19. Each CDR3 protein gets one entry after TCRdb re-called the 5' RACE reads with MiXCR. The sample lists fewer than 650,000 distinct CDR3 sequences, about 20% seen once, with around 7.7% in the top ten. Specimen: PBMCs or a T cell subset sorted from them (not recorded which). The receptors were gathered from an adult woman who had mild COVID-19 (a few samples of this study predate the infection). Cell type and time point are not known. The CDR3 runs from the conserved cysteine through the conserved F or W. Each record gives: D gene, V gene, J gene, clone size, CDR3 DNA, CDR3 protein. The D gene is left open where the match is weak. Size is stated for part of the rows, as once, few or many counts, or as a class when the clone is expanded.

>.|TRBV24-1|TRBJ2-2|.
TGTGCCACCGCAGGATACACCGGGGAGCTGTTTTTT
CATAGYTGELFF
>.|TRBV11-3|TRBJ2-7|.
TGTGCCAGCAGCTTAGCCGCGAGGCAAGCGGACTTCTTC
CASSLAARQADFF
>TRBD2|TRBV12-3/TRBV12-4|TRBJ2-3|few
TGTGCCAGCAGGGGACTAGCGGCTAGCACAGATACGCAGTATTTT
CASRGLAASTDTQYF
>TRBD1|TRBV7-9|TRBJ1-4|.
TGTGCCAGCAGCAAGGGGACAGGGACTAATGAAAAACTGTTTTTT
CASSKGTGTNEKLFF
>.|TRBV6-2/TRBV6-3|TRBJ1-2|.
TGTGCCAGCAGTCTCGGAAAGTATGGCTACACCTTC
CASSLGKYGYTF
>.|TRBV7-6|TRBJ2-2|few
TGTGCCAGCAGCTCCTCGTTGGCTAGCCACGGAGCCGGGGAGCTGTTTTTT
CASSSSLASHGAGELFF
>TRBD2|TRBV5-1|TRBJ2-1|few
TGCGCCAGCATGGGCGGGGGGGCTTTGAATGAGCAGTTCTTC
CASMGGGALNEQFF
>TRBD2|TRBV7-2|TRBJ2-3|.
TGTGCCAGCAGCCGCCCGATGGCGGGAGAGACCGGCGCAGATACGCAGTATTTT
CASSRPMAGETGADTQYF
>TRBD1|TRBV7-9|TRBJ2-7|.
TGTGCCAGCACCCAGGTGGGACAGACCTACGAGCAGTACTTC
CASTQVGQTYEQYF
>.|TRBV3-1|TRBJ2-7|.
TGTGCCAGCAGCCAAGAATATGGGTCAGGTGCCCACGAGCAGTACTTC
CASSQEYGSGAHEQYF
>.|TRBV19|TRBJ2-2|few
TGTGCCAGTAGTATATCAGGGCAGAACACCGGGGAGCTGTTTTTT
CASSISGQNTGELFF
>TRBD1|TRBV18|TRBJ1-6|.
TGTGCCAGCTCACCAAAGGGACAGATTAATTCACCCCTCCACTTT
CASSPKGQINSPLHF
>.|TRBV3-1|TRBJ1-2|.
TGTGCCAGCAGCCAAGTGCAGGCGAATGGCTACACCTTC
CASSQVQANGYTF